This is a list of T cell receptor beta chains from one sample in a study of beta chain features in type 1 diabetes. TCRdb's table, derived via immunoSEQ multiplex PCR, lists solely in-frame clones and lacks some. The table lists some 140,000 clones, roughly 10% of them singletons. The sample taken for sequencing was central memory CD4+ T cells from blood. The receptor source for this set is a young man with type 1 diabetes. The CDR3 runs from the conserved cysteine through the conserved F or W. The D gene is left open where the match is weak. For some rows the clone size is stated as once, few or many, or as a class when expanded; others skip it.

j_gene | abundance | d_gene | v_gene | CDR3nt | CDR3aa
TRBJ2-1 | . | . | TRBV7-3 | TGTGCCAGCAGCTCGGTAGGGGATTCCTACAATGAGCAGTTCTTC | CASSSVGDSYNEQFF
TRBJ2-4 | . | TRBD2 | TRBV28 | TGTGCCAGCAGTTACGGGCGGGGGGTTCAGTACTTC | CASSYGRGVQYF
TRBJ2-7 | few | TRBD1 | TRBV5-1 | TGCGCCAGCAGCTCCTCAGGACAGGGGAGCTCCTACGAGCAGTACTTC | CASSSSGQGSSYEQYF
TRBJ2-3 | . | . | TRBV4-2 | TGTGCCAGCAGCCCGATGGCAGGAGGGAGTACAGATACGCAGTATTTT | CASSPMAGGSTDTQYF
TRBJ2-2 | few | . | TRBV2 | TGTGCCAGCAGTGATGGGCAGGGCACCGGGGAGCTGTTTTTT | CASSDGQGTGELFF
TRBJ2-1 | few | TRBD2 | TRBV9 | TGTGCCAGCGGTATAGCGGGGGGGAACAATGAGCAGTTCTTC | CASGIAGGNNEQFF
TRBJ2-7 | few | TRBD1 | TRBV5-1 | TGCGCCAGCAGCTGGATGACAGGGAAGACCTCCTACGAGCAGTACTTC | CASSWMTGKTSYEQYF
TRBJ2-5 | few | . | TRBV6-6 | TGTGCCAGCAGCATAGCGATGGCCCAGTACTTC | CASSIAMAQYF
TRBJ2-3 | . | . | TRBV11-2 | TGTGCCAGCAGCTTAGCGGGCGGGGAAGATACGCAGTATTTT | CASSLAGGEDTQYF
TRBJ2-5 | . | . | TRBV7-2 | TGTGCCAGCAGCTTTCCAGAGGGGACCCAGTACTTC | CASSFPEGTQYF
TRBJ2-2 | . | TRBD1 | TRBV5-6 | TGTGCCAGCAGCACTGACAGGGGCGGGGAGCTGTTTTTT | CASSTDRGGELFF
TRBJ1-6 | few | TRBD1 | TRBV5-1 | TGCGCCAGCAGCTGGAGACAGGGAAAGAATTCACCCCTCCACTTT | CASSWRQGKNSPLHF
TRBJ2-7 | . | . | TRBV4-3 | TGCGCCAGCAGCCACGAACTAATAACAGGCGAGCAGTACTTC | CASSHELITGEQYF
TRBJ1-6 | . | TRBD1 | TRBV5-1 | TGCGCCAGCAGCACCGGACAGGGCAATAATTCACCCCTCCACTTT | CASSTGQGNNSPLHF
TRBJ2-1 | . | . | TRBV4-1 | TGCGCCAGCAGCCAAGCGCGCGATGAGCAGTTCTTC | CASSQARDEQFF
TRBJ1-5 | few | . | TRBV18 | TGTGCCAGCTCATTTCAGGGGAGCAATCAGCCCCAGCATTTT | CASSFQGSNQPQHF
TRBJ2-5 | few | TRBD1 | TRBV11-2 | TGTGCCAGCAGCAAAGGACAGGGAAAAGAGACCCAGTACTTC | CASSKGQGKETQYF
TRBJ2-7 | . | TRBD2 | TRBV6-5 | TGTGCCAGCAGAGCCATTAGCGGGAGGCACGAGCAGTACTTC | CASRAISGRHEQYF
TRBJ2-2 | . | . | TRBV11-3 | TGTGCCAGCAGCCCGACTCGGGGCGGGGAGCTGTTTTTT | CASSPTRGGELFF
TRBJ1-1 | few | . | TRBV7-9 | TGTGCCAGCAGCTTCGGAATAAACGGGTTATATGAAGTTGAAGCTTTCTTT | CASSFGINGLYEVEAFF
TRBJ1-1 | few | . | TRBV7-2 | TGTGCCAGCAGCCCTACAGCAGGGATGAACACTGAAGCTTTCTTT | CASSPTAGMNTEAFF
TRBJ2-1 | . | . | TRBV5-4 | TGTGCCAGCAGCCCCGGACTCGCTGGCTACAATGAGCAGTTCTTC | CASSPGLAGYNEQFF
TRBJ1-4 | . | . | TRBV4-2 | TGTGCCAGCAGCAAACGGGACAACTGGGGAAAACTGTTTTTT | CASSKRDNWGKLFF
TRBJ1-1 | few | . | TRBV7-2 | TGTGCCAGCAGCCGACGACGGGACACTGAAGCTTTCTTT | CASSRRRDTEAFF
TRBJ2-1 | . | . | TRBV7-8 | TGTGCCAGCAGCCGCTACGGCAATGAGCAGTTCTTC | CASSRYGNEQFF
TRBJ2-3 | few | . | TRBV6-6 | TGTGCCAGCTGGAAGGAGGACACAGATACGCAGTATTTT | CASWKEDTDTQYF
TRBJ2-7 | . | . | TRBV7-9 | TGTGCCAGCAGCCCTCCCCTGGGGGCCGAGCAGTACTTC | CASSPPLGAEQYF
TRBJ2-7 | few | TRBD1 | TRBV6-6 | TGTGCCAGCGGCACAGGGGGAGGCGAGCAGTACTTC | CASGTGGGEQYF
TRBJ1-4 | few | TRBD1 | TRBV2 | TGTGCCAGCAGTGAAACGGGACAGGGAGGTGAAAAACTGTTTTTT | CASSETGQGGEKLFF
TRBJ2-5 | . | TRBD2 | TRBV9 | TGTGCCAGCAGCTCCCGCGGGGGGACTAGCGAGACCCAGTACTTC | CASSSRGGTSETQYF
TRBJ2-7 | few | TRBD1 | TRBV5-1 | TGCGCCAGCAGCTTGGGGTTCGGACAGGGGGCATACGAGCAGTACTTC | CASSLGFGQGAYEQYF
TRBJ1-5 | . | . | TRBV9 | TGTGCCAGCAGCGTAGGGTCAGGGGTTAATCAGCCCCAGCATTTT | CASSVGSGVNQPQHF
TRBJ2-2 | . | TRBD1 | TRBV5-1 | TGCGCCAGCAGCCCGGGACAGCTCGCGAACACCGGGGAGCTGTTTTTT | CASSPGQLANTGELFF
TRBJ2-5 | . | TRBD1 | TRBV7-2 | TGTGCCAGCAGCCTCCCGGGACAGGGAGGGGAGACCCAGTACTTC | CASSLPGQGGETQYF
TRBJ2-5 | few | . | TRBV7-8 | TGTGCCAGCAGCTTAATGGGGACATTGCAAGAGACCCAGTACTTC | CASSLMGTLQETQYF
TRBJ2-3 | many | TRBD2 | TRBV4-1 | TGCGCCAGCAGACGAGCCGGACTAGCGGGGGGCACAGATACGCAGTATTTT | CASRRAGLAGGTDTQYF
TRBJ1-2 | few | TRBD1 | TRBV5-8 | TGTGCCAGCAGCTTGACGGACAGGGGGCTCAGCTATGGCTACACCTTC | CASSLTDRGLSYGYTF
TRBJ2-1 | . | TRBD2 | TRBV6-5 | TGTGCCATCAGCAAACTAGCGGGGGACATCAATGAGCAGTTCTTC | CAISKLAGDINEQFF
TRBJ1-6 | . | . | TRBV7-2 | TGTGCCAGCAGCTCAGGGTTTAATTCACCCCTCCACTTT | CASSSGFNSPLHF
TRBJ2-5 | . | . | TRBV2 | TGTGCCAGCAGCCTAGAGAGGGAGACCCAGTACTTC | CASSLERETQYF
TRBJ1-1 | few | . | TRBV2 | TGTGCCAGCAGTGCTGCGGGGACTGAAGCTTTCTTT | CASSAAGTEAFF
TRBJ2-3 | many | TRBD1 | TRBV15 | TGTGCCACCAGCAGAGATCGGGACAGATACACAGATACGCAGTATTTT | CATSRDRDRYTDTQYF
TRBJ2-5 | few | . | TRBV5-1 | TGCGCCAGCAGGAGGTGGCATCACTTCCAAGAGACCCAGTACTTC | CASRRWHHFQETQYF
TRBJ2-3 | . | . | TRBV5-1 | TGCGCCAGCAGCACGCTACAGGGTGCCACAGATACGCAGTATTTT | CASSTLQGATDTQYF
TRBJ2-3 | . | . | TRBV6-6 | TGTGCCAGCAGAATCCAGACTACCAGGAGTTCAGATACGCAGTATTTT | CASRIQTTRSSDTQYF
TRBJ2-7 | medium-sized | . | TRBV7-3 | TGTGCCAGCAGCTTAATGGCGGGGCCCGCCGAGCAGTACTTC | CASSLMAGPAEQYF
TRBJ2-7 | few | TRBD1 | TRBV4-2 | TGTGCCAGCAGCCAAGAGACCGGGACAGGGAATGGCGAGCAGTACTTC | CASSQETGTGNGEQYF
TRBJ2-5 | few | TRBD2 | TRBV5-5 | TGTGCCAGCAGCTTGGTTGCTAGCGGGGATCAAGAGACCCAGTACTTC | CASSLVASGDQETQYF
TRBJ1-2 | few | . | TRBV29-1 | TGCAGCGTACTAAGGAATCTACAGGGTTATGGCTACACCTTC | CSVLRNLQGYGYTF
TRBJ1-5 | few | . | TRBV6-5 | TGTGCCAGCAGTTACTCGTTCTTGGGTTCGGGTCAGCCCCAGCATTTT | CASSYSFLGSGQPQHF